This TCR beta chain was retrieved from a study of blood T cell repertoires in COVID-19. Study-wide context: The analysed material was cDNA or gDNA that came from T cells, B-cell-depleted T cells, or PBMCs.

As originally analysed: Amplification with reference gene primers provided the estimates of nucleated cell counts. This table comes from immunoSEQ multiplex PCR, and its TCRdb copy is limited to in-frame clones, with some not included. V and J calls and clone size are copied from that table; D and trimming were computed from the DNA. The top ten clones hold approximately 4% of a sample with 310,000 or so clones, approximately 87% of them seen once. Sequencing input: peripheral blood. The source of this sequence is a woman in her fifties or sixties with active or convalescent COVID-19.

The CDR3 sequence is CASSLVGDRETGELFF. Here the CDR3 DNA reads TGTGCCAGCAGCTTAGTAGGGGACAGGGAAACCGGGGAGCTGTTTTTT. This rearrangement joins TRBV11-2 to TRBJ2-2; TRBD1 matches at 9 bases. The CDR3 sequence is 16 residues long. With 1 base clipped from V and 5 bases from J, the junction kept 5 bases outside the gene matches. Per the germline V gene, CDR1 is SGHAT and CDR2 is FQNNGV.